This passage covers 5 T cell receptor beta chains from one sample sequenced in a study of memory CD4+ T cells and cytomegalovirus serostatus. The sort gate was single viable CD3+CD4+CD8-CD45RO+ cells for memory CD4+ T cells. Sequencing used immunoSEQ multiplex PCR; TCRdb keeps in-frame clones, though not all of them. The profile shows about 39,000 clones, around 79% of them singletons. Sequences were obtained from memory CD4+ T cells from blood. The receptors were sampled from an adult in good health and CMV-seronegative.

The J gene is TRBJ1-2, the V gene TRBV6-1, with TRBD1 identical over 7 bases. V dropped 0 bases and J dropped 5; count of bases not matched to a gene: 6. This CDR3 spans 15 amino acids. Germline assignment: CDR1 MNHNS and CDR2 SASEGT. The CDR3 sequence: CASSEARGGGYGYTF. For the CDR3, the DNA is TGTGCCAGCAGTGAAGCAAGAGGGGGCGGGTATGGCTACACCTTC.

The chain employs TRBV25-1 and TRBJ1-6, with unresolved D. The CDR3 length is 14 residues. Germline V gene lookup returns CDR1 MGHDK and CDR2 SYGVNS. V lost 8 bases and J 4 bases, leaving 12 bases between the germline ends. Here the CDR3 reads CASWSGSYNSPLHF. DNA of the CDR3: TGTGCCAGCTGGTCGGGGAGTTATAATTCACCCCTCCACTTT.

This chain joins TRBV30 and TRBJ1-6; D gene unclear. The CDR3 is made up of 13 amino acids. Between the trimmed V and J ends, which lost 4 bases and 4 bases, there was a span of 8 bases. The germline gives CDR1 GTSNPN, CDR2 SVGIG (reference sequence). CDR3 amino acids: CAWTGEYNSPLHF. CDR3 nucleotides: TGTGCCTGGACAGGAGAATATAATTCACCCCTCCACTTT.

V gene TRBV6-1 combines with J gene TRBJ2-5; D remains ambiguous. The V gene's germline CDR1 is MNHNS and CDR2 SASEGT. CDR3 size: 13 residues. Between the trimmed V and J ends, which lost 10 bases and 9 bases, there was a span of 21 bases. CDR3: CAIGRTSMMAQYF. The DNA for the CDR3 is TGTGCCATAGGGCGGACCTCAATGATGGCCCAGTACTTC.

This chain joins TRBV7-8 and TRBJ1-1; the match to TRBD1 covers 7 bases. Germline CDR1 SGHVS, CDR2 FQNEAQ. Trimming cost V 5 bases and J 1 base; bases outside gene matches: 13. The CDR3 spans 17 residues. The chain's CDR3 is CASSPDARTGGNTEAFF. The DNA for the CDR3 is TGTGCCAGCAGCCCTGATGCCAGGACAGGAGGGAACACTGAAGCTTTCTTT.